The 19 T cell receptor beta chains listed next were all sequenced from one sample in a study of blood T cell repertoires in COVID-19. The table came from immunoSEQ multiplex PCR; TCRdb's copy has only in-frame clones and leaves some out. The sample includes approximately 530,000 clones, less than 90% of them seen just once. Sequenced: peripheral blood. The receptors were gathered from a woman between 50 and 59 years old with COVID-19, enrolled during active disease.

The chain uses TRBV28 and TRBJ1-1; D perhaps matches TRBD1 (5 bases). This CDR3 region has 15 residues. Trimming left V 2 bases short and J 3 bases short, with 13 bases between. Germline lookup yields CDR1 MDHEN and CDR2 SYDVKM. The CDR3 sequence is CASSLPRGWHTEAFF. CDR3 sequence (DNA): TGTGCCAGCAGTTTACCTCGGGGGTGGCACACTGAAGCTTTCTTT.

This clone appeared once. The gene calls are TRBV6-4 and TRBJ2-7, with a possible D match to TRBD2 (5 bases). The CDR3 loop spans 15 amino acids. The germline CDR1 and CDR2 sequences are MRHNA and SNTAGT. V was trimmed by 4 bases and J by 4 bases, leaving 17 bases between them. In DNA form, the CDR3 reads TGTGCCAGCAGTGCCTTCCCTAGCACAGTTTACGAGCAGTACTTC. Its translation is CASSAFPSTVYEQYF.

The rearrangement links TRBV3-1 (or the pseudogene TRBV3-2) to TRBJ2-6, with 9 bases lining up with TRBD2. The V gene's germline CDR1 is LGHDT and CDR2 YNNKEL (reference sequence). The CDR3 has 17 amino acids. With V trimmed by 4 bases and J by 4 bases, 8 bases remained unmatched. The chain's CDR3 is CASSLSGGVTGANVLTF. The CDR3 DNA follows: TGTGCCAGCAGCCTTAGCGGGGGAGTCACCGGGGCCAACGTCCTGACTTTC.

The chain links TRBV6-2 or TRBV6-3 to TRBJ2-3; 8 bases align to TRBD2. Germline V gives CDR1 MNHEY, CDR2 SVGEGT. Trimming at V came to 0 bases and at J to 6 bases, leaving 11 bases not matched to a gene. This CDR3 has 17 residues. The CDR3 here is CASSYSSLRGAPDTQYF. Here the CDR3 DNA reads TGTGCCAGCAGTTACTCGTCTCTGCGGGGGGCCCCGGATACGCAGTATTTT.

The rearrangement joins TRBV4-1 to TRBJ1-2; D is unclear. Germline V gene data show CDR1 as MGHRA and CDR2 as YSYEKL. V was trimmed by 0 bases and J by 4 bases, leaving 6 bases between them. This CDR3 is 13 amino acids long. In DNA form, the CDR3 reads TGCGCCAGCAGCCAAGATTTCGGCTATGGCTACACCTTC. Translation gives CASSQDFGYGYTF.

This CDR3 reads CASSDRGEQYF. DNA of the CDR3: TGTGCCAGCAGTGACCGGGGCGAGCAGTACTTC. This rearrangement joins TRBV6-2 or TRBV6-3 to TRBJ2-7, with D possibly TRBD2 on 5 matching bases. In germline, CDR1 is MNHEY, CDR2 SVGEGT. The CDR3 runs to 11 residues. V was cut by 5 bases and J by 6 bases, with 8 bases left in between.

The rearrangement joins TRBV2 to TRBJ1-3; D is undetermined. The CDR3 runs to 13 residues. The germline V gene encodes CDR1 SNHLY and CDR2 FYNNEI. Trimming left V 1 base short and J 10 bases short, with 11 bases between. The CDR3 loop reads CASSEGITRTIYF. In nucleotides, the CDR3 is TGTGCCAGCAGTGAAGGGATTACCAGGACCATATATTTT. Complete variable domain (other parts from reference TRBV2 and TRBJ1-3): EPEVTQTPSHQVTQMGQEVILRCVPISNHLYFYWYRQILGQKVEFLVSFYNNEISEKSEIFDDQFSVERPDGSNFTLKIRSTKLEDSAMYFCASSEGITRTIYFGEGSWLTVV.

This rearrangement joins TRBV19 to TRBJ1-5; possibly TRBD1 for D (6 bases). Germline V gene lookup returns CDR1 LNHDA and CDR2 SQIVND (reference sequence). The CDR3 totals 17 residues. V gave up 3 bases and J gave up 0 bases, with 15 bases separating them. CDR3 loop: CASSIVGGRGSNQPQHF. Written as DNA, the CDR3 is TGTGCCAGTAGTATTGTCGGGGGGCGCGGTAGCAATCAGCCCCAGCATTTT.

This chain links TRBV5-4 with TRBJ1-4, with unresolved D. V was clipped by 3 bases and J by 3 bases, with 9 bases between them. CDR1 SGHNT and CDR2 YYREEE come from the germline V gene (reference sequence). The CDR3 is made up of 14 amino acids. CDR3 in amino acids: CASSSPEPNEKLFF. CDR3 in DNA: TGTGCCAGCAGCTCCCCGGAGCCTAATGAAAAACTGTTTTTT.

The chain carries TRBV4-2 and TRBJ2-1; the match to TRBD2 covers 7 bases. From germline, CDR1 is LGHNA and CDR2 YNFKEQ. The CDR3 sequence is 15 residues long. The V gene end was trimmed by 1 base and the J gene end by 7 bases; junction bases not matched to a gene: 7. The DNA for the CDR3 is TGTGCCAGCAGCCAAGTTGGCGGGGGTTGGAATGAGCAGTTCTTC. Its translation: CASSQVGGGWNEQFF.

The chain combines TRBV10-3 with TRBJ1-1; D remains ambiguous. CDR3 length equals 15 residues. Looked up from germline, CDR1 is ENHRY and CDR2 is SYGVKD. Trimming removed 4 bases from V and 3 bases from J, with 15 bases in between. CDR3 sequence reads: CAISVEGESDTEAFF. CDR3 DNA: TGTGCCATCAGTGTGGAGGGCGAGTCGGACACTGAAGCTTTCTTT.

V gene TRBV12-3 or TRBV12-4 combines with J gene TRBJ1-2; 7 nucleotides match TRBD1. The CDR3 loop spans 12 amino acids. V shed 6 bases and J 7 bases; nucleotides not matched to a gene: 5. CDR3 residues: CASRPGGGGYTF. The CDR3 DNA is TGTGCCAGCAGACCAGGGGGAGGTGGCTACACCTTC.

The chain joins TRBV30 to TRBJ1-1; 7 bases map to TRBD1. The CDR3 covers 12 residues. The V and J ends lost 7 bases and 6 bases, in that order; junction bases with no gene match: 8. From germline, CDR1 is GTSNPN and CDR2 SVGIG (reference sequence). CDR3 residues: CASHQGGAEAFF. The CDR3 nucleotides are TGTGCCTCACACCAGGGGGGCGCTGAAGCTTTCTTT.

The chain links TRBV7-3 to TRBJ2-3; the match to TRBD2 covers 7 bases. V was clipped by 5 bases and J by 2 bases; unmatched bases: 4. CDR1 and CDR2 (germline): SGHTA, FQGTGA. The CDR3 consists of 14 residues. CDR3 nucleotides: TGTGCCAGCAGCGCCGGACTAGTCACAGATACGCAGTATTTT. Translated, it gives CASSAGLVTDTQYF.

The chain uses TRBV12-3 or TRBV12-4 and TRBJ1-2, with TRBD1 matching over 7 bases. The CDR3 sequence is 12 residues long. Trimming removed 6 bases from V and 5 bases from J; junction bases left unmatched: 3. In DNA, the CDR3 is TGTGCCAGCAGCCCGGACAGGTATGGCTACACCTTC. Its protein product is CASSPDRYGYTF.

This rearrangement joins TRBV6-4 to TRBJ2-2, with 7 bases matching TRBD1. The CDR3 is 14 amino acids. V was clipped by 4 bases and J by 4 bases; unmatched bases: 3. Germline V gene sequence: CDR1 MRHNA, CDR2 SNTAGT. In DNA form, the CDR3 reads TGTGCCAGCAGTGTGGGACAGAGCACCGGGGAGCTGTTTTTT. Amino acids: CASSVGQSTGELFF.

This sequence joins TRBV7-3 and TRBJ2-1, with unresolved D. Trimming took 5 bases from V and 5 from J, leaving 10 bases between them. The germline V gene has CDR1 SGHTA and CDR2 FQGTGA. This CDR3 comprises 13 residues. DNA for the CDR3: TGTGCCAGCAGCCCTGACATTCACAATGAGCAGTTCTTC. Its translation is CASSPDIHNEQFF.

The J gene is TRBJ1-4, the V gene TRBV3-1 (or the pseudogene TRBV3-2); 7 bases fit TRBD1. CDR1 is LGHDT and CDR2 is YNNKEL in the germline V gene (reference sequence). The CDR3 totals 15 residues. The V gene end was trimmed by 1 base and the J gene end by 5 bases; junction bases not matched to a gene: 4. The CDR3 nucleotides read TGTGCCAGCAGCCAAGGTATGGGACAGAATGAAAAACTGTTTTTT. It encodes CASSQGMGQNEKLFF.

A few counts support this clone. The chain combines TRBV11-2 with TRBJ2-3; 12 bases match TRBD2. Germline CDR1 reads SGHAT; CDR2 reads FQNNGV. The CDR3 sequence is 14 residues long. V lost 5 bases and J lost 7; bases outside the gene matches: 4. For the CDR3, the DNA is TGTGCCAGCAGCCAGAGGACTAGCGGGAATACGCAGTATTTT. This codes for CASSQRTSGNTQYF.